This T cell receptor beta chain comes out of a study of beta chain features in type 1 diabetes. Overall study findings and caveats: Patients with type 1 diabetes carried fewer insertions and had more deletions at their VDJ junctions. Shortening that was moderate but significant affected the TCRB CDR3s of Type 1 diabetes patients in all four CD4+ subsets.

As concerns this clone: Antigen specificity is unknown.

The V end was cut by 6 bases, the J end by 7 bases, with 15 bases between. Germline loops: CDR1 MNHNS, CDR2 SASEGT. The CDR3 runs to 13 residues. cDNA synthesis used the whole RNA isolate, giving expressed TCRB sequences. Profiled with immunoSEQ multiplex PCR; TCRdb holds only in-frame clones, not every one. The data show 310,000 or so clones, about a tenth seen once. This receptor was identified in a man aged 25 to 45 with type 1 diabetes. The specimen was central memory CD4+ T cells from blood. The chain has TRBV6-1 and TRBJ2-5; D possibly corresponds to TRBD1 (6 bases). The DNA of the CDR3 is TGTGCCAGCAGCGGGACACCTAAAGTGACCCAGTACTTC. Translated: CASSGTPKVTQYF.